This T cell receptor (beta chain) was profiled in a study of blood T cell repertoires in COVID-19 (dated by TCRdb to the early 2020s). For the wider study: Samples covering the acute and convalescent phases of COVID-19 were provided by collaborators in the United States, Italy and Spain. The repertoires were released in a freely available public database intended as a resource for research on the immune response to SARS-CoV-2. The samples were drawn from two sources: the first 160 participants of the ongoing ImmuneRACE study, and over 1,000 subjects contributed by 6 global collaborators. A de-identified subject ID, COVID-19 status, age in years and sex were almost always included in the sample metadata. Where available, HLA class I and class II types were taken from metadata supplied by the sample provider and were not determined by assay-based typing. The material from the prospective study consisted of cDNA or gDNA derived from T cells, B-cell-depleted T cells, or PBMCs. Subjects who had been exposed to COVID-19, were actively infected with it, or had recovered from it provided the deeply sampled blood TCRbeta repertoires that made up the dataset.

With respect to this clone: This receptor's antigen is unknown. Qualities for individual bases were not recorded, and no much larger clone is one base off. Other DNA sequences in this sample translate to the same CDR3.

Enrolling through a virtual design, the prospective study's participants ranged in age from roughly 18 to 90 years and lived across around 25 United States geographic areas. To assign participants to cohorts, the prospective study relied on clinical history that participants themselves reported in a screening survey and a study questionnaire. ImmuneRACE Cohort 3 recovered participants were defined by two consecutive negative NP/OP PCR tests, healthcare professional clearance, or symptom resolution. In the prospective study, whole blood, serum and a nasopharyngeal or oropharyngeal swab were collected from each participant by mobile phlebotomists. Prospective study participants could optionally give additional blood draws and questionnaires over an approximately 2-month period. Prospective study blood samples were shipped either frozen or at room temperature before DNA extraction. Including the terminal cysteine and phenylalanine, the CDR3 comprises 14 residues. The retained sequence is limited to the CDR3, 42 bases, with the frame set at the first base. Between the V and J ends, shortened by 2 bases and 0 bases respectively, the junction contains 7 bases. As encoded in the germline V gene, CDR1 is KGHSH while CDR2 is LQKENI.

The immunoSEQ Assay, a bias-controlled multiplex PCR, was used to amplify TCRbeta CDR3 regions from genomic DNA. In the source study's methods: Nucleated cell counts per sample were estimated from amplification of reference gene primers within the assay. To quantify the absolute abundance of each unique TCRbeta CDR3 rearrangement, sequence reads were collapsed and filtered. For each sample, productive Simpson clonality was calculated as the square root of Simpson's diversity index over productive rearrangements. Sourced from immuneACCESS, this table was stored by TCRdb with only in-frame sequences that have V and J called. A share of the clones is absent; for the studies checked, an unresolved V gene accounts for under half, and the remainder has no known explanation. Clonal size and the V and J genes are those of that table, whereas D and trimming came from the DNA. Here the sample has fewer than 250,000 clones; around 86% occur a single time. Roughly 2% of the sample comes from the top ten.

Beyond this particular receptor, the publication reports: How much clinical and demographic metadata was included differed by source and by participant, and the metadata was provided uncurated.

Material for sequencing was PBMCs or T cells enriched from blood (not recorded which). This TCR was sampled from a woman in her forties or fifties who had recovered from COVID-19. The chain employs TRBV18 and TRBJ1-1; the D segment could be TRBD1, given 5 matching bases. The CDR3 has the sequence CASSPTDMNTEAFF. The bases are TGTGCCAGCTCACCAACGGACATGAACACTGAAGCTTTCTTT.